Reported below is one TCR beta chain. Its specificity is not known. This record comes from a study of cytomegalovirus exposure and HLA in healthy donors. Across the whole study: Unique TCRs from HLA-typed donors, some 85 million of them, were held in an early data release. Points from the study as a whole: Roughly even sequencing depth across donors was the assumption behind the presence/absence analyses. Specificity for CMV antigens was confirmed in vitro for a few of the CMV-associated chains. Reports described diagnosis of cytomegalovirus status by the classifier as highly specific and sensitive.

Germline-derived CDR1 and CDR2 are SGHRS and YFSETQ. V dropped 3 bases and J dropped 8 bases, with 26 bases sitting between them. This CDR3 has 17 residues. PCR involved 60 Vbeta and 13 Jbeta primers. Some clones are missing from TCRdb's copy, which holds only in-frame ones; the method was immunoSEQ multiplex PCR. Of roughly 150,000 clones listed, about three quarters are singletons. The receptor comes from a woman aged 30 to 39 in good health and CMV-seronegative. Specimen: PBMCs. This chain links TRBV5-1 with TRBJ1-2; D possibly corresponds to TRBD1 (6 bases). The CDR3 reads CASSSRPELLRGGGYTF. DNA for the CDR3: TGCGCCAGCAGCTCGCGCCCAGAACTTCTCAGGGGAGGGGGCTACACCTTC.